This TCR beta chain was obtained from a study of T cells in localized non-small cell lung cancer. The CDR3 is made up of 15 amino acids. The V end lost 4 bases, the J end lost 3 bases, and 15 bases lay between the germline ends. Germline lookup yields CDR1 GTSNPN and CDR2 SVGIG (reference sequence). Generated by immunoSEQ multiplex PCR, the TCRdb table keeps only in-frame clones and is missing some. Seen here are around 140,000 clones, 70% to 90% observed once, and the top ten hold over 1.5%. This chain connects TRBV30 to TRBJ1-4, with D maybe TRBD1 (6 bases). The origin of this receptor is a female donor of 60 years or more with stage I lung adenocarcinoma. The source was peripheral blood, collected before any cancer treatment. The CDR3 is CAWNVLTGPNEKLFF. The CDR3 nucleotides read TGTGCCTGGAATGTTCTTACAGGGCCTAATGAAAAACTGTTTTTT.